This is a list of T cell receptor beta chains from one sample in a study of PD-1 blockade in classical Hodgkin lymphoma. Measured with immunoSEQ multiplex PCR; TCRdb has only the in-frame clones, and not every one. The sample has under 8,500 clones, roughly nine tenths seen once; the top ten hold 1.4% to 1.5%. The starting material was CD4+ T cells from blood, obtained before the fourth cycle of nivolumab. The receptors were sampled from a human donor with classical Hodgkin lymphoma. CDR3s include the opening cysteine and the closing phenylalanine or tryptophan. The order of the fields is D gene, V gene, J gene, clone size, CDR3 protein, CDR3 DNA. D genes are given only for firm matches. Expanded clones get a size class; other rows say once, few or many, or leave the size out.

NA	TRBV2	TRBJ1-5	NA	CASRGIGNQPQHF	TGTGCCAGCAGGGGAATAGGCAATCAGCCCCAGCATTTT
TRBD1	TRBV27	TRBJ1-2	NA	CASSHRDRGLPYGYTF	TGTGCCAGCAGTCACCGGGACAGGGGGCTACCCTATGGCTACACCTTC
NA	TRBV9	TRBJ2-5	NA	CASSGIQETQYF	TGTGCCAGCAGCGGGATTCAAGAGACCCAGTACTTC
NA	TRBV20-1	TRBJ2-1	NA	CSASRANEQFF	TGCAGTGCTAGTCGGGCCAATGAGCAGTTCTTC
NA	TRBV6-5	TRBJ2-2	NA	CASSSRAELFF	TGTGCCAGCAGTTCCAGGGCAGAGCTGTTTTTT
NA	TRBV2	TRBJ2-5	NA	CASTPVRETQYF	TGTGCCAGCACCCCTGTTAGGGAGACCCAGTACTTC
NA	TRBV6-6	TRBJ1-5	NA	CASSGQSNQPQHF	TGTGCCAGCAGTGGACAGAGCAATCAGCCCCAGCATTTT
TRBD2	TRBV18	TRBJ2-3	once	CASSPRIGGRIDTQYF	TGTGCCAGCTCACCACGAATCGGGGGGAGGATAGATACGCAGTATTTT
NA	TRBV18	TRBJ2-2	NA	CASSPPRQRGGELFF	TGTGCCAGCTCACCACCGAGACAGAGAGGCGGGGAGCTGTTTTTT
NA	TRBV6-4	TRBJ2-5	NA	CASSVLMGETQYF	TGTGCCAGCAGTGTCTTAATGGGGGAGACCCAGTACTTC
NA	TRBV5-1	TRBJ2-7	NA	CASSTTASYEQYF	TGCGCCAGCAGCACTACAGCGTCCTACGAGCAGTACTTC
TRBD1	TRBV18	TRBJ1-2	NA	CASSPRAGGLKEYGYTF	TGTGCCAGCTCACCACGGGCAGGGGGGCTAAAAGAGTATGGCTACACCTTC
TRBD2	TRBV6-5	TRBJ2-3	NA	CASSYLTSFNTQYF	TGTGCCAGCAGTTACTTGACTAGCTTCAATACGCAGTATTTT
TRBD1	TRBV19	TRBJ1-2	NA	CASSSTGADGYTF	TGTGCCAGTAGTTCGACAGGGGCGGATGGCTACACCTTC
TRBD2	TRBV18	TRBJ2-3	NA	CASSPPRLAGALPDTQYF	TGTGCCAGCTCACCACCCCGACTAGCGGGGGCCCTTCCGGATACGCAGTATTTT
NA	TRBV6-6	TRBJ1-2	NA	CASTQGGYGYTF	TGTGCCAGCACCCAGGGAGGTTATGGCTACACCTTC
NA	TRBV4-1	TRBJ1-2	once	CASSQLDLVSNYGYTF	TGCGCCAGCAGCCAATTGGATCTGGTTTCAAACTATGGCTACACCTTC
NA	TRBV10-3	TRBJ2-3	NA	CAISDRGGRADTQYF	TGTGCCATCAGTGACCGTGGGGGTCGGGCAGATACGCAGTATTTT
TRBD1	TRBV19	TRBJ2-3	NA	CASSIGGDRGTDTQYF	TGTGCCAGTAGTATAGGAGGGGACAGGGGGACAGATACGCAGTATTTT
NA	TRBV19	TRBJ2-5	NA	CASSMRRNQETQYF	TGTGCCAGTAGTATGAGGCGGAACCAAGAGACCCAGTACTTC
TRBD1	TRBV14	TRBJ2-3	NA	CASSQVKQGALPPPDTQYF	TGTGCCAGCAGCCAAGTGAAGCAGGGGGCCTTACCTCCCCCAGATACGCAGTATTTT
NA	TRBV30	TRBJ1-2	NA	CAWTDIRSGAQRGYTF	TGTGCCTGGACGGACATTCGCTCCGGGGCCCAGCGGGGCTACACCTTC
NA	TRBV18	TRBJ1-5	once	CASSPGTLNYQPQHF	TGTGCCAGCTCACCAGGGACTCTAAATTATCAGCCCCAGCATTTT
NA	TRBV4-2	TRBJ1-2	NA	CASSQEGIQGQSGYTF	TGTGCCAGCAGCCAAGAAGGGATCCAGGGACAAAGTGGCTACACCTTC
NA	TRBV5-1	TRBJ2-2	NA	CASSLVFETGELFF	TGCGCCAGCAGCTTGGTTTTTGAAACCGGGGAGCTGTTTTTT
NA	TRBV7-9	TRBJ2-1	NA	CASSSVGGASGEQFF	TGTGCCAGCAGCTCAGTGGGGGGGGCTAGCGGTGAGCAGTTCTTC
NA	TRBV10-2	TRBJ2-7	once	CASSGGGEPYEQYF	TGCGCCAGCAGTGGAGGAGGGGAACCCTACGAGCAGTACTTC
TRBD2	TRBV7-8	TRBJ2-7	NA	CASSTLAGPYEQYF	TGTGCCAGCAGCACACTAGCGGGGCCCTACGAGCAGTACTTC
TRBD1	TRBV7-3	TRBJ2-3	NA	CASSLGPQGEQYF	TGTGCCAGCAGCTTAGGCCCACAGGGGGAGCAGTATTTT
TRBD1	TRBV5-1	TRBJ2-5	NA	CASSAGTGKETQYF	TGCGCCAGCAGCGCCGGGACAGGGAAGGAGACCCAGTACTTC
TRBD1	TRBV29-1	TRBJ2-7	NA	CSVEDPGTGGDYEQYF	TGCAGCGTTGAAGATCCTGGGACAGGGGGCGACTACGAGCAGTACTTC
NA	TRBV4-1	TRBJ2-7	NA	CASSHRAFDYEQYF	TGCGCCAGCAGCCATAGGGCGTTCGACTACGAGCAGTACTTC
NA	TRBV11-2	TRBJ2-2	NA	CASSLGGGDTGELFF	TGTGCCAGCAGCTTAGGTGGAGGGGACACCGGGGAGCTGTTTTTT
TRBD2	TRBV6-5	TRBJ2-7	once	CASSYGRGGYEQYF	TGTGCCAGCAGTTACGGACGGGGGGGCTACGAGCAGTACTTC
NA	TRBV19	TRBJ2-5	NA	CASSMRGRETQYF	TGTGCCAGTAGTATGAGGGGGAGAGAGACCCAGTACTTC
NA	TRBV12-5	TRBJ2-7	NA	CASARDVYEQYF	TGTGCTAGTGCCCGGGACGTTTACGAGCAGTACTTC
NA	TRBV10-3	TRBJ1-3	NA	CAIRGAGNTIYF	TGTGCCATCAGAGGGGCCGGAAACACCATATATTTT
TRBD1	TRBV10-3	TRBJ2-3	NA	CASDRTGGGTDTQYF	TGTGCCAGCGACCGTACAGGGGGCGGCACAGATACGCAGTATTTT
TRBD1	TRBV6-5	TRBJ2-7	few	CASSRQGREQYF	TGTGCCAGCAGTAGACAGGGTCGGGAGCAGTACTTC
NA	TRBV27	TRBJ2-3	NA	CASSSLAAWGTDTQYF	TGTGCCAGCAGTTCCTTAGCGGCCTGGGGAACAGATACGCAGTATTTT
TRBD2	TRBV7-3	TRBJ2-1	NA	CASSLSGGAQNEQFF	TGTGCCAGCAGCTTAAGCGGGGGGGCCCAGAATGAGCAGTTCTTC
NA	TRBV9	TRBJ2-6	NA	CASESSGANVLTF	TGTGCCAGCGAAAGCTCTGGGGCCAACGTCCTGACTTTC
NA	TRBV5-1	TRBJ2-1	NA	CASSYSLEQFF	TGCGCCAGCAGCTATAGTCTTGAGCAGTTCTTC
NA	TRBV12-5	TRBJ2-5	NA	CASGLVETQYF	TGTGCTAGTGGTTTGGTAGAGACCCAGTACTTC
NA	TRBV5-4	TRBJ2-2	NA	CASSFRGSGTGELFF	TGTGCCAGCAGCTTTCGTGGGAGCGGGACCGGGGAGCTGTTTTTT
TRBD2	TRBV5-1	TRBJ2-5	NA	CASSWVSGAEETQYF	TGCGCCAGCAGCTGGGTTAGCGGGGCTGAAGAGACCCAGTACTTC
TRBD1	TRBV4-1	TRBJ1-1	NA	CASSLRQGGNTEAFF	TGCGCCAGCAGCCTACGACAGGGGGGGAACACTGAAGCTTTCTTT
TRBD2	TRBV5-1	TRBJ2-3	NA	CASKRTSGTDTQYF	TGCGCCAGCAAAAGGACTAGCGGCACAGATACGCAGTATTTT
NA	TRBV30	TRBJ1-2	NA	CAWSVTGRNYGYTF	TGTGCCTGGAGTGTAACGGGACGAAACTATGGCTACACCTTC
NA	TRBV5-1	TRBJ2-7	NA	CASNNEQYF	TGCGCCAGCAACAACGAGCAGTACTTC
NA	TRBV5-5	TRBJ2-1	NA	CASSGSLANNEQFF	TGTGCCAGCAGCGGGAGCCTAGCGAACAATGAGCAGTTCTTC
NA	TRBV25-1	TRBJ2-3	NA	CASSENRDVTDTQYF	TGTGCCAGCAGTGAAAACAGGGACGTGACAGATACGCAGTATTTT
TRBD2	TRBV5-4	TRBJ2-7	NA	CASRLGGSGTAAYEQYF	TGTGCCAGCAGGCTCGGGGGTAGCGGGACTGCTGCCTACGAGCAGTACTTC